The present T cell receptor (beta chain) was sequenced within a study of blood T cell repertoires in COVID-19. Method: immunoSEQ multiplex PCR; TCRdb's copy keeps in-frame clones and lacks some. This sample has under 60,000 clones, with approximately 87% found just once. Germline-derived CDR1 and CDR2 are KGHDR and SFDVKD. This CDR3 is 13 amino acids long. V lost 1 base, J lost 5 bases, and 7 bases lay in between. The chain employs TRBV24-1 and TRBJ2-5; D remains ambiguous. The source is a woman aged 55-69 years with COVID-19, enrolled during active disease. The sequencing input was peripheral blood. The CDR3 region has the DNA TGTGCCACCAGTGATTTTAACGGGGAGACCCAGTACTTC. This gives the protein CATSDFNGETQYF.